This is a list of T cell receptor beta chains from one sample in a study of cytomegalovirus exposure and HLA in healthy donors. Assay used: immunoSEQ multiplex PCR; TCRdb lists only in-frame clones, some missing. Among about 130,000 clones listed, less than 80% were seen once. Sequencing used PBMCs. These receptors were taken from a man in his forties in good health and CMV-seropositive. The CDR3 runs from the conserved cysteine through the conserved F or W. D genes are given only for firm matches. Clone size is given for some rows only: seen once, a few or many times, or a class if the clone is expanded.

NA	NA	TRBV5-4	TRBJ2-1	TGTGCCAGCAGCTCCTCTGAGGGAGACTGGTCCTACAATGAGCAGTTCTTC	CASSSSEGDWSYNEQFF
NA	NA	TRBV6-4	TRBJ2-2	TGTGCCAGCAGTGAACATAACACCGGGGAGCTGTTTTTT	CASSEHNTGELFF
NA	TRBD1	TRBV5-1	TRBJ1-2	TGCGCCAGCGGGGGGGACAGGACTAACTATGGCTACACCTTC	CASGGDRTNYGYTF
NA	NA	TRBV29-1	TRBJ1-1	TGCAGCGTTGTATTGGGCAGTATGACCACTGAAGCTTTCTTT	CSVVLGSMTTEAFF
NA	NA	TRBV15	TRBJ1-3	TGTGCCACCAAGGACAGTTACTCTGGAAACACCATATATTTT	CATKDSYSGNTIYF
NA	NA	TRBV10-1	TRBJ2-2	TGCGCCAGCAGTGAGCTAATGCCCGGGGAGCTGTTTTTT	CASSELMPGELFF
once	NA	TRBV6-5	TRBJ2-7	TGTGCCACCTCGGAGGGGCCCTACGAGCAGTACTTC	CATSEGPYEQYF
once	TRBD1	TRBV10-3	TRBJ2-7	TGTGCCATCAGGCCCGGACAGGGGGACTCCTCCGGGCAGTACTTC	CAIRPGQGDSSGQYF
NA	NA	TRBV18	TRBJ1-1	TGTGCCAGCTCACCACCTGGAGGGTTCACTGAAGCTTTCTTT	CASSPPGGFTEAFF
once	NA	TRBV5-6	TRBJ1-5	TGTGCCAGCAGCGGGGCGGGGGATAGCAATCAGCCCCAGCATTTT	CASSGAGDSNQPQHF
NA	TRBD1	TRBV5-6	TRBJ1-5	TGTGCCAGCAGCTACGGGACAGGGCTTCGCAATCAGCCCCAGCATTTT	CASSYGTGLRNQPQHF
NA	NA	TRBV2	TRBJ1-4	TGTGCCAGCATCCGGGAGAATGAAAAACTGTTTTTT	CASIRENEKLFF
NA	NA	TRBV28	TRBJ2-7	TGTGCCAGCGTTGACGGCGGGTACTCCTACGAGCAGTACTTC	CASVDGGYSYEQYF
NA	TRBD2	TRBV28	TRBJ2-3	TGTGCCAGCAGTTTTCCGCGCGGGAGGTCCACAGATACGCAGTATTTT	CASSFPRGRSTDTQYF
NA	TRBD1	TRBV19	TRBJ2-3	TGTGCCACCACTGACAGGGGGTTTTCGGATACGCAGTATTTT	CATTDRGFSDTQYF
NA	NA	TRBV6-5	TRBJ2-1	TGTGCCAGCCGTTCGGAGGGCTCCTACAATGAGCAGTTCTTC	CASRSEGSYNEQFF
NA	NA	TRBV19	TRBJ2-5	TGTGCCAGTATCCCCTTATCGCAAGAGACCCAGTACTTC	CASIPLSQETQYF
NA	TRBD1	TRBV29-1	TRBJ2-7	TGCAGCGCCGGGACAGGGGCCCACGAGCAGTACTTC	CSAGTGAHEQYF
NA	NA	TRBV2	TRBJ1-5	TGTGCCAGCAGGGGCAGAATTGGTAACAATCAGCCCCAGCATTTT	CASRGRIGNNQPQHF
few	TRBD2	TRBV6-5	TRBJ2-7	TGTGCCAGCAGCTACACTAGCGGGAGCTACGAGCAGTACTTC	CASSYTSGSYEQYF
NA	TRBD1	TRBV7-9	TRBJ2-7	TGTGCCAGCAGCTACAGACAGGGGTCCCCCTACGAGCAGTACTTC	CASSYRQGSPYEQYF
NA	NA	TRBV7-9	TRBJ2-7	TGTGCCAGCAGCGTTACAGGGAGTAGCTCCTACGAGCAGTACTTC	CASSVTGSSSYEQYF
NA	TRBD2	TRBV9	TRBJ2-1	TGTGCCAGCAGCGATACTAGCGGGAGGGTCTACAATGAGCAGTTCTTC	CASSDTSGRVYNEQFF
NA	NA	TRBV30	TRBJ2-3	TGTGCCCGCTCGGGACTCGTCGGGGATACGCAGTATTTT	CARSGLVGDTQYF
NA	TRBD1	TRBV2	TRBJ1-6	TGTGCCAGCCGGCTTGATCGGACAGGGGGTTCACCCCTCCACTTT	CASRLDRTGGSPLHF
NA	TRBD1	TRBV7-8	TRBJ2-1	TGTGCCAGCAGCTTAGAAACAGGGGGCTATGAGCAGTTCTTC	CASSLETGGYEQFF
NA	TRBD1	TRBV5-1	TRBJ2-7	TGCGCCAGCAGCAATCGGGACAGGGGCTACGAGCAGTACTTC	CASSNRDRGYEQYF
NA	NA	TRBV5-1	TRBJ1-1	TGCGCCAGCTCCTGGGCATTGGCCACTGAAGCTTTCTTT	CASSWALATEAFF
NA	TRBD2	TRBV4-2	TRBJ2-7	TGTGCCAGCAGCCAAAGGGCGTCCGGGACTAGCGGGAGATACTACGAGCAGTACTTC	CASSQRASGTSGRYYEQYF
NA	TRBD1	TRBV19	TRBJ1-4	TGTGCCAGTAGTCTTGGACAGGCCAATGAAAAACTGTTTTTT	CASSLGQANEKLFF
NA	NA	TRBV14	TRBJ2-5	TGTGCCAGCAGCCCCTTGCTGGTGGGTCTAGAAGAGACCCAGTACTTC	CASSPLLVGLEETQYF
NA	TRBD2	TRBV5-1	TRBJ2-5	TGCGCCAGCAGCTTGGCACTAGCGGGAGCTTCCCAAGAGACCCAGTACTTC	CASSLALAGASQETQYF
NA	NA	TRBV7-9	TRBJ1-3	TGTGCCAGCAGGAGTGAGGGGGAGAGATCTGGAAACACCATATATTTT	CASRSEGERSGNTIYF
NA	TRBD1	TRBV5-4	TRBJ2-7	TGTGCCAGCAGCTCTAAGGGACAGGGGGGCTACGAGCAGTACTTC	CASSSKGQGGYEQYF
NA	NA	TRBV4-1	TRBJ2-1	TGCGCCAGCAGCCAAAGGTCAGGGGAACGCAATGAGCAGTTCTTC	CASSQRSGERNEQFF
NA	NA	TRBV28	TRBJ2-3	TGTGCCAGCACCCAAGGGGGGGAGGATACGCAGTATTTT	CASTQGGEDTQYF
NA	TRBD1	TRBV30	TRBJ2-3	TGTGCCTGGACGACCTCCCCAGGGGGTACGCAGTATTTT	CAWTTSPGGTQYF
once	NA	TRBV18	TRBJ1-1	TGTGCCAGCTCACCTCGGGATAACACTGAAGCTTTCTTT	CASSPRDNTEAFF
NA	NA	TRBV12-5	TRBJ1-2	TGTGCTAGTGGTTTAGGGGGGGAGGACTATGGCTACACCTTC	CASGLGGEDYGYTF
NA	TRBD1	TRBV29-1	TRBJ1-1	TGCAGCGTCAGGACAGGGGGGAACACTGAAGCTTTCTTT	CSVRTGGNTEAFF
NA	TRBD1	TRBV5-1	TRBJ1-1	TGCGCCAGCAGCTCTACAGGGGCCCTGGGCACTGAAGCTTTCTTT	CASSSTGALGTEAFF
few	TRBD2	TRBV7-2	TRBJ2-3	TGTGCCAGCAGCTTCCGCGGACTAGCGGGAGGAGATACGCAGTATTTT	CASSFRGLAGGDTQYF
NA	NA	TRBV7-9	TRBJ1-4	TGTGCCAGCACCCCGGGGGGAGAGGATGAAAAACTGTTTTTT	CASTPGGEDEKLFF
NA	TRBD2	TRBV25-1	TRBJ2-3	TGTGCCAGCAGTGACCGTGGGGCGGGAGGGGCAGATACGCAGTATTTT	CASSDRGAGGADTQYF
NA	NA	TRBV9	TRBJ1-5	TGTGCCAGCAGCGCCCAGGGTTTAGGTAATCAGCCCCAGCATTTT	CASSAQGLGNQPQHF
medium-sized	TRBD1	TRBV4-1	TRBJ1-2	TGCGCCAGCAGCCTTGGGACAGGGGGCTTTGGCTACACCTTC	CASSLGTGGFGYTF
NA	TRBD2	TRBV5-6	TRBJ2-5	TGTGCCAGCAGCCAGCGGGAGGGAAAAGAGACCCAGTACTTC	CASSQREGKETQYF
NA	NA	TRBV27	TRBJ2-1	TGTGCCAGCAGTTTTACAGGGAGGGATGAGCAGTTCTTC	CASSFTGRDEQFF
NA	TRBD1	TRBV6-5	TRBJ1-2	TGTGCCAGCAGCTCCCCAGGGGGTTATGGCTACACCTTC	CASSSPGGYGYTF
NA	NA	TRBV28	TRBJ2-5	TGTGCCAGCAGTTTGCTTCGGGAGACCCAGTACTTC	CASSLLRETQYF
NA	NA	TRBV5-1	TRBJ1-1	TGCGCCAGCAGCTTGAGAAGGGGGACTGAAGCTTTCTTT	CASSLRRGTEAFF
few	TRBD2	TRBV30	TRBJ2-1	TGTGCCTGGACCACACTAGCGGGAGGGCCCTACAATGAGCAGTTCTTC	CAWTTLAGGPYNEQFF
NA	NA	TRBV28	TRBJ1-5	TGTGCCAGCAGCCGGGGGGGTACCGATCCGCCCCAGCATTTT	CASSRGGTDPPQHF
NA	TRBD1	TRBV7-8	TRBJ1-2	TGTGCCAGCAGCTTAGGCCAGGGGGCTGGCTATGGCTACACCTTC	CASSLGQGAGYGYTF
NA	NA	TRBV19	TRBJ1-2	TGTGCCAGTAGTACCCCCGACTCTGGATCCTATGGCTACACCTTC	CASSTPDSGSYGYTF
NA	TRBD1	TRBV29-1	TRBJ2-3	TGCAGCGTTGAAAAGTCTGGCAGGGGGATAGCAGATACGCAGTATTTT	CSVEKSGRGIADTQYF
NA	TRBD2	TRBV5-6	TRBJ2-1	TGTGCCAGCGCCCCGGGACTAGCGGGAGAAGAGCAGTTCTTC	CASAPGLAGEEQFF